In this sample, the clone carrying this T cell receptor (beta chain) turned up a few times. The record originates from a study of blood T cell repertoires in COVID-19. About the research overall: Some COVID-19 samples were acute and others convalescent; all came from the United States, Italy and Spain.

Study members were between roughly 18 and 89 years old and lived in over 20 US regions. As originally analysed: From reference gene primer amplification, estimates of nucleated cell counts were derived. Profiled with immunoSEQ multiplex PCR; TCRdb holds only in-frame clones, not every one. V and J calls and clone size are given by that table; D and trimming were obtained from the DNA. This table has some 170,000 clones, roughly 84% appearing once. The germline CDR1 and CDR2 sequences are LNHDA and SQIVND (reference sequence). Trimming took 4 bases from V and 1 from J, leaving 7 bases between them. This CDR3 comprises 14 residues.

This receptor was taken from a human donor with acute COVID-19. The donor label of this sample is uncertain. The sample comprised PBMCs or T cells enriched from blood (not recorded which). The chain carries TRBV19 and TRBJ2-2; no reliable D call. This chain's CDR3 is CASSNTGNTGELFF. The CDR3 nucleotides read TGTGCCAGTAGTAATACGGGGAACACCGGGGAGCTGTTTTTT.